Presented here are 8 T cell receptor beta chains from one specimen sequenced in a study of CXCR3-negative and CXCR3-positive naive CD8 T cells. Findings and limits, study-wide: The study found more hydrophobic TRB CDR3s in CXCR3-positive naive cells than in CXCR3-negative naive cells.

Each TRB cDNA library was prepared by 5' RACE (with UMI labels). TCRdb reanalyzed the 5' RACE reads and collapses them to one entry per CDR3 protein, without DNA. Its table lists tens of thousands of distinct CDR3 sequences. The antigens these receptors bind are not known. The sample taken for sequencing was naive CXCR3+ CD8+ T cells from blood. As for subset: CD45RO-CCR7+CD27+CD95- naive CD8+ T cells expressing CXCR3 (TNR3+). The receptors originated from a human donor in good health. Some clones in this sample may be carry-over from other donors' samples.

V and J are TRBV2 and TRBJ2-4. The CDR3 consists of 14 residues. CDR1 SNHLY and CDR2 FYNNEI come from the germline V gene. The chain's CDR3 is CASRDPSDKNIQYF.

The CDR3 sequence: CASRGSMETQYF. The chain employs TRBV12-5 and TRBJ2-5; as DNA is missing, the TRBD1 call by TCRdb cannot be tested. The CDR3 length is 12 residues. CDR1 is LGHNT and CDR2 is FRNRAP in the germline V gene.

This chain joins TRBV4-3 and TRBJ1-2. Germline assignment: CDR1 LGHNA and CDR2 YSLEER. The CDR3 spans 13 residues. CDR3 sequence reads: CASSQEKTSRYTF.

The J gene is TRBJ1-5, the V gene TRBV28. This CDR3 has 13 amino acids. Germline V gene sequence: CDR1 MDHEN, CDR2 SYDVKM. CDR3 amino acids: CASIDISNQPQHF.

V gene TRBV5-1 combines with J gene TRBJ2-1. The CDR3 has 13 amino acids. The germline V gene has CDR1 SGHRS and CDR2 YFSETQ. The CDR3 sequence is CASTIINGDEQFF.

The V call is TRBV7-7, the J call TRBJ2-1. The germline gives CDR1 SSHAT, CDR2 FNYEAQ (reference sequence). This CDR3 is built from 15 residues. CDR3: CASSPHSSSYNEQFF.

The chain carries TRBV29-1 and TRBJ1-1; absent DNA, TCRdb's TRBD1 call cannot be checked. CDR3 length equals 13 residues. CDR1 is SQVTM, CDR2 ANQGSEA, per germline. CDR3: CSVDRGENTEAFF.

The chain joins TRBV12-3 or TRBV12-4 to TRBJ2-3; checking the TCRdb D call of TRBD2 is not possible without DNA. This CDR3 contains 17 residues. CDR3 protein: CASTLSVRYQRTDTQYF.